The 9 T cell receptor beta chains listed next were all sequenced from one sample in a study of CD8+ T cells in alopecia areata. RNA was extracted and reverse transcribed into cDNA as the sequencing template. Using immunoSEQ multiplex PCR, the repertoire was profiled, and TCRdb retains in-frame clones only, with some absent. The profile shows 140,000 to 150,000 clones, around 49% of them singletons. The specimen was CD4+ T cells sorted from blood, collected at week 0. The receptors were sampled from a human donor with alopecia areata.

V gene TRBV4-3 combines with J gene TRBJ1-1; D possibly corresponds to TRBD1 (6 bases). The CDR3 runs 14 residues. The germline CDR1 and CDR2 sequences are LGHNA and YSLEER. V dropped 1 base and J dropped 4 bases, with 10 bases sitting between them. The CDR3 DNA is TGCGCCAGCAGCCAAGCAGGGGAACCCACTGAAGCTTTCTTT. Translating gives CASSQAGEPTEAFF.

The rearrangement uses TRBV2 and TRBJ2-7; 14 nucleotides match TRBD2. This CDR3 is 16 amino acids long. Germline V gene lookup returns CDR1 SNHLY and CDR2 FYNNEI. J lost 1 base, V lost 5 bases, and 4 bases had no gene match. CDR3 DNA sequence: TGTGCCAGCAGTCCGACTAGCGGGAGGGGGTCCTACGAGCAGTACTTC. Its translation: CASSPTSGRGSYEQYF.

This chain links TRBV19 with TRBJ2-4; a weak D match, TRBD1 (5 bases). V shed 1 base and J shed 0 bases, with 10 bases lying between them. Germline loops: CDR1 LNHDA, CDR2 SQIVND (reference sequence). CDR3 size: 16 residues. In DNA, the CDR3 is TGTGCCAGTAGTATAGTGGACAAGATAGCCAAAAACATTCAGTACTTC. The encoded protein is CASSIVDKIAKNIQYF.

This chain links TRBV5-1 with TRBJ2-7; no reliable D call. Per germline, CDR1 SGHRS and CDR2 YFSETQ. V lost 4 bases and J 6 bases, leaving 14 bases between the germline ends. The CDR3 sequence is 13 residues long. The CDR3: CASSPSVSPEQYF. CDR3 coding DNA: TGCGCCAGCAGCCCCTCTGTTAGTCCCGAGCAGTACTTC.

The V gene is TRBV18, the J gene TRBJ2-6; TRBD1 matches at 9 bases. With 6 bases clipped from V and 1 base from J, the junction kept 7 bases outside the gene matches. The CDR3 spans 17 residues. Germline CDR1 is KGHSH and CDR2 is LQKENI. The CDR3 sequence: CASSTDRGVSGANVLTF. The CDR3 coding sequence is TGTGCCAGCTCTACGGACAGGGGTGTGTCTGGGGCCAACGTCCTGACTTTC.

Only one count was recorded for this clone. DNA of the CDR3: TGTGCCAGCAGCTTGGACGGACGGTTGAACACTGAAGCTTTCTTT. It specifies CASSLDGRLNTEAFF. The V call is TRBV11-2, the J call TRBJ1-1; no definite D call. V gave up 3 bases and J gave up 0 bases, with 11 bases separating them. Germline V gene sequence: CDR1 SGHAT, CDR2 FQNNGV. This CDR3 comprises 15 residues.

This clone was found a few times. V gene TRBV18 combines with J gene TRBJ2-5, with D perhaps assigned TRBD1 or TRBD2 (5 bases each). CDR1 KGHSH and CDR2 LQKENI come from the germline V gene. Trimming pared 4 bases from V and 3 bases from J, leaving 18 bases between. The length of the CDR3 is 16 residues. The CDR3 sequence: CASSLGFGALEETQYF. The CDR3 bases are TGTGCCAGCTCACTTGGCTTCGGGGCGCTGGAAGAGACCCAGTACTTC.

This chain connects TRBV27 to TRBJ2-1, with D unresolved. The CDR3 spans 15 residues. Trimming pared 3 bases from V and 6 bases from J, leaving 15 bases between. CDR1 is MNHEY and CDR2 is SMNVEV in the germline V gene (reference sequence). The CDR3 sequence: CASSFWSDGGNEQFF. The CDR3 DNA reads as TGTGCCAGCAGTTTTTGGTCCGACGGCGGCAATGAGCAGTTCTTC.

The chain combines TRBV6-6 with TRBJ1-1; no definite D call. The CDR3 runs to 13 residues. Germline CDR1 reads MNHNY; CDR2 reads SVGAGI (reference sequence). The germline V and J ends were trimmed by 10 bases and 1 base, with 13 bases remaining between them. CDR3 amino acids: CATAPGPNTEAFF. The CDR3, as DNA: TGTGCCACCGCCCCTGGGCCGAACACTGAAGCTTTCTTT.